A single sample is the source of the 32 T cell receptor beta chains below, sequenced in a study of chemoradiotherapy in HPV16-positive cancers. Some clones are missing from TCRdb's copy, which holds only in-frame ones; the method was immunoSEQ multiplex PCR. This table has roughly 14,000 clones, about 92% appearing once. This specimen was tumor tissue, taken from a patient who underwent chemoradiotherapy. All receptors derive from a human donor with HPV-associated anogenital cancer.

The chain links TRBV11-2 to TRBJ2-7, with 13 bases lining up with TRBD2. CDR1 is SGHAT, CDR2 FQNNGV, per germline. V was pared by 3 bases and J by 2 bases, with 1 base of the junction left unmatched. CDR3 length: 15 amino acids. The CDR3 DNA follows: TGTGCCAGCAGCTTTGGGACTAGCGGGGCCTACGAGCAGTACTTC. This translates into CASSFGTSGAYEQYF.

The chain recombines TRBV2 with TRBJ2-6; 9 nucleotides match TRBD1. The CDR3 contains 15 residues. Germline V gene lookup returns CDR1 SNHLY and CDR2 FYNNEI. The V segment lost 4 bases and the J segment 5 bases; nucleotides outside the gene matches: 3. The CDR3 coding sequence is TGTGCCAGCAGTGTGGACAGGGGCTGGGCCAACGTCCTGACTTTC. Amino acids: CASSVDRGWANVLTF.

The V and J genes are TRBV5-1 and TRBJ2-6; D may be TRBD1 (6 bases). The V gene's germline CDR1 is SGHRS and CDR2 YFSETQ. Trimming left V 6 bases short and J 2 bases short, with 33 bases between. CDR3 size: 22 residues. This CDR3 is CASTFHGGGSFLQGTGANVLTF. DNA for the CDR3: TGCGCCAGCACTTTTCATGGGGGCGGAAGCTTCCTCCAGGGGACTGGGGCCAACGTCCTGACTTTC.

The chain employs TRBV10-3 and TRBJ1-2, with 11 bases fitting TRBD1. From germline, CDR1 is ENHRY and CDR2 SYGVKD. The CDR3 length is 14 residues. V was clipped by 2 bases and J by 6 bases; unmatched bases: 2. The CDR3 loop is CAISEGQGADGYTF. In DNA, the CDR3 is TGTGCCATCAGTGAGGGACAGGGGGCGGATGGCTACACCTTC.

The CDR3 DNA follows: TGTGCCAGCAGCTTCGAGCCCCACCAAGAGACCCAGTACTTC. Translation: CASSFEPHQETQYF. This chain uses TRBV7-9 with TRBJ2-5; no clear D. V was cut by 3 bases and J by 0 bases, with 8 bases left in between. This CDR3 comprises 14 residues. From germline, CDR1 is SEHNR and CDR2 FQNEAQ (reference sequence).

This chain links TRBV27 with TRBJ1-4; 7 bases align to TRBD1. Germline V CDR1 and CDR2: MNHEY, SMNVEV (reference sequence). This CDR3 spans 15 amino acids. J lost 2 bases, V lost 3 bases, and 3 bases had no gene match. The CDR3 sequence is CASSFRGQTNEKLFF. CDR3 bases: TGTGCCAGCAGTTTCCGGGGACAGACTAATGAAAAACTGTTTTTT.

The chain carries TRBV19 and TRBJ2-1; D is undetermined. The V and J ends lost 5 bases and 7 bases respectively, with 12 bases between them. The CDR3 totals 13 residues. The germline CDR1 and CDR2 sequences are LNHDA and SQIVND (reference sequence). Here the CDR3 DNA reads TGTGCCAGTAGTCCGGGTGGGCCGAATGAGCAGTTCTTC. It is translated as CASSPGGPNEQFF.

The chain links TRBV30 to TRBJ2-5, with 8 bases lining up with TRBD1. V shed 4 bases, J shed 8 bases, and the junction held 9 bases outside the gene matches. In germline, CDR1 is GTSNPN, CDR2 SVGIG (reference sequence). CDR3 length equals 13 residues. The CDR3 here is CAWTAGTGPTQYF. Written as DNA, the CDR3 is TGTGCCTGGACGGCAGGGACAGGCCCTACCCAGTACTTC.

The rearrangement links TRBV10-3 to TRBJ2-2; possible D gene TRBD1, 6 bases. Germline CDR1 reads ENHRY; CDR2 reads SYGVKD. The CDR3 contains 17 residues. Trimming stripped 3 bases from V and 0 bases from J, with 14 bases between. The CDR3 is CAISEYRVNANTGELFF. The CDR3 bases are TGTGCCATCAGTGAATACAGGGTTAACGCGAACACCGGGGAGCTGTTTTTT.

The CDR3 loop is CASSGTGVAHEQYF. DNA of the CDR3: TGTGCCAGCAGCGGGACAGGGGTGGCACACGAGCAGTACTTC. The rearrangement uses TRBV5-4 and TRBJ2-7; 10 bases fit TRBD1. Trimming cost V 4 bases and J 5 bases; bases outside gene matches: 6. The CDR3 length is 14 residues. The germline V gene encodes CDR1 SGHNT and CDR2 YYREEE (reference sequence).

In DNA, the CDR3 is TGTGCCAGCAGTTACTCGAGTACAGGGATCTCCTACGAGCAGTACTTC. As protein: CASSYSSTGISYEQYF. The chain links TRBV6-6 to TRBJ2-7; D possibly corresponds to TRBD1 (6 bases). Trimming stripped 0 bases from V and 0 bases from J, with 12 bases between. CDR3 size: 16 residues. Germline V gene sequence: CDR1 MNHNY, CDR2 SVGAGI (reference sequence).

V and J are TRBV4-2 and TRBJ2-1, with D tentatively TRBD2 (6 bases). V was trimmed by 1 base and J by 5 bases, leaving 12 bases between them. The length of the CDR3 is 15 residues. Germline V lookup: CDR1 LGHNA, CDR2 YNFKEQ. The DNA of the CDR3 is TGTGCCAGCAGCCAAGGGGGGACTGATAACAATGAGCAGTTCTTC. Amino acid sequence: CASSQGGTDNNEQFF.

V and J are TRBV10-3 and TRBJ1-1, with a tentative D call TRBD1 (6 bases). Germline V gene lookup returns CDR1 ENHRY and CDR2 SYGVKD. There are 14 residues in the CDR3. Deletions cut 5 bases from V and 1 base from J, with 11 bases between. The CDR3 DNA reads as TGTGCCATCAGTTCCCAACAGGGGAACACTGAAGCTTTCTTT. This sequence encodes CAISSQQGNTEAFF.

The chain links TRBV14 to TRBJ2-5; 9 bases agree with TRBD1. The CDR3 has 16 residues. The junction had 5 bases not matched to a gene; V was cut back by 0 bases and J by 3 bases. Germline lookup yields CDR1 SGHDN and CDR2 FVKESK. CDR3 sequence (DNA): TGTGCCAGCAGCCAAGAGTCGGGACAGGGTAAAGAGACCCAGTACTTC. Its protein product is CASSQESGQGKETQYF.

The chain recombines TRBV10-3 with TRBJ2-5; D possibly matches TRBD1 or TRBD2 (5 bases each). Germline V gene lookup returns CDR1 ENHRY and CDR2 SYGVKD. The CDR3 is 14 amino acids. The V end lost 2 bases, the J end lost 4 bases, and 11 bases lay between the germline ends. CDR3 sequence reads: CAISEGGISETQYF. In DNA, the CDR3 is TGTGCCATCAGTGAGGGGGGTATATCAGAGACCCAGTACTTC.

The chain employs TRBV12-5 and TRBJ2-3, with TRBD2 matching over 9 bases. Germline V gives CDR1 LGHNT, CDR2 FRNRAP. CDR3 length equals 15 residues. Trimming at V came to 5 bases and at J to 2 bases, leaving 5 bases not matched to a gene. For the CDR3, the DNA is TGTGCTAGTGGTCCGACTAGCGGCTTCACAGATACGCAGTATTTT. As protein: CASGPTSGFTDTQYF.

The J gene is TRBJ1-4, the V gene TRBV4-1, with D unclear. CDR1 and CDR2 (germline): MGHRA, YSYEKL. This CDR3 contains 16 residues. Trimming removed 4 bases at V and 3 bases at J, with 15 bases between. CDR3 residues: CASSPSLTWANEKLFF. CDR3 coding DNA: TGCGCCAGCAGCCCGTCCTTGACATGGGCTAATGAAAAACTGTTTTTT.

The rearrangement joins TRBV7-9 to TRBJ2-2, with D possibly matching TRBD1 (6 bases). This CDR3 is 14 amino acids long. V was shortened by 9 bases and J by 0 bases, with 11 bases between the two germline ends. Per the germline V gene, CDR1 is SEHNR and CDR2 is FQNEAQ (reference sequence). The CDR3 DNA sequence: TGTGCCAGTGGGGACACGTCGAACACCGGGGAGCTGTTTTTT. Translated, it gives CASGDTSNTGELFF.

This chain joins TRBV14 and TRBJ1-1, with D unclear. The ends were cut back, 4 bases at V and 4 bases at J, with 7 bases in the middle. The germline CDR1 and CDR2 sequences are SGHDN and FVKESK. The CDR3 totals 12 residues. The CDR3 region has the DNA TGTGCCAGCAGCCGGTGGGGCACTGAAGCTTTCTTT. As protein: CASSRWGTEAFF.

This chain joins TRBV6-5 and TRBJ1-1, with 7 bases lining up with TRBD1. This CDR3 region has 14 residues. Germline lookup yields CDR1 MNHEY and CDR2 SVGAGI. V was pared by 0 bases and J by 4 bases, with 2 bases of the junction left unmatched. In nucleotides, the CDR3 is TGTGCCAGCAGTTACTCGACAGGGATCACTGAAGCTTTCTTT. Encoded protein: CASSYSTGITEAFF.

Only one count was recorded for this clone. DNA of the CDR3: TGCGCCAGCAGCTCACTGACAGGTGACACTGAAGCTTTCTTT. Its translation: CASSSLTGDTEAFF. V is TRBV5-1 and J is TRBJ1-1; tentative D call: TRBD1 (6 bases). Trimming cost V 3 bases and J 3 bases, with 12 bases left between them. CDR3 size: 14 residues. From germline, CDR1 is SGHRS and CDR2 YFSETQ.

The chain combines TRBV10-3 with TRBJ1-1; weak D call: TRBD1 (5 bases). CDR3 length equals 13 residues. Germline V CDR1 and CDR2: ENHRY, SYGVKD. Trimming pared 10 bases from V and 3 bases from J, leaving 15 bases between. In DNA form, the CDR3 reads TGTGCCACCCGTGCAGGGTTCGACACTGAAGCTTTCTTT. Translated: CATRAGFDTEAFF.

The rearrangement joins TRBV7-2 to TRBJ1-5; D is undetermined. V gave up 8 bases and J gave up 2 bases, with 13 bases separating them. CDR1 and CDR2 (germline): SGHTA, FQGNSA. CDR3 length: 14 residues. The CDR3 reads CASQSRVGNQPQHF. The CDR3 coding sequence is TGTGCCAGCCAGAGTAGGGTTGGCAATCAGCCCCAGCATTTT.

The chain couples TRBV9 to TRBJ1-2; 8 positions agree with TRBD1. The germline V gene encodes CDR1 SGDLS and CDR2 YYNGEE. Trimming removed 0 bases from V and 6 bases from J; junction bases left unmatched: 7. The CDR3 extends over 15 amino acids. The CDR3 spells CASSVEQGGSHGYTF. In DNA form, the CDR3 reads TGTGCCAGCAGCGTAGAACAGGGGGGCTCCCATGGCTACACCTTC.

The chain carries TRBV2 and TRBJ2-6; D ambiguous. With 2 bases removed from V and 2 bases from J, the gap between germline ends came to 13 bases. CDR1 is SNHLY, CDR2 FYNNEI, per germline. The CDR3 covers 17 residues. For the CDR3, the DNA is TGTGCCAGCAGTGAATGGGGTCTAGGAACTGGGGCCAACGTCCTGACTTTC. Translation gives CASSEWGLGTGANVLTF.

The chain combines TRBV6-5 with TRBJ1-2; 10 bases fit TRBD1. The CDR3 consists of 14 residues. The ends lost 6 bases at V and 8 bases at J; junction bases unmatched: 9. Germline assignment: CDR1 MNHEY and CDR2 SVGAGI. CDR3 sequence reads: CASRVMGQGKGYTF. CDR3 bases: TGTGCCAGCAGGGTTATGGGACAGGGGAAGGGCTACACCTTC.

V is TRBV11-2 and J is TRBJ1-1; D is unresolved. CDR3 length equals 14 residues. The germline gives CDR1 SGHAT, CDR2 FQNNGV. The ends were cut back, 1 base at V and 4 bases at J, with 10 bases in the middle. The CDR3, as DNA: TGTGCCAGCAGCTTAGGGGTTCGCGGCACTGAAGCTTTCTTT. It codes for CASSLGVRGTEAFF.

The chain combines TRBV9 with TRBJ2-2; D unresolved. Germline CDR1 reads SGDLS; CDR2 reads YYNGEE. V was trimmed by 0 bases and J by 6 bases, leaving 3 bases between them. The CDR3 extends over 12 amino acids. The CDR3 nucleotides are TGTGCCAGCAGCGTAGGGCCCGGGGAGCTGTTTTTT. It yields the protein CASSVGPGELFF.

The count of this clone is one. V gene TRBV7-3 combines with J gene TRBJ2-7, with 7 bases fitting TRBD2. CDR1 SGHTA and CDR2 FQGTGA come from the germline V gene. V lost 8 bases and J lost 6; bases outside the gene matches: 10. The CDR3 consists of 13 residues. The CDR3 coding sequence is TGTGCCAGCGGCGTAGGGGAGGGCCGCGAGCAGTACTTC. Translating gives CASGVGEGREQYF.

A few counts support this clone. V gene TRBV10-2 combines with J gene TRBJ2-2; D is ambiguous. V was cut by 5 bases and J by 6 bases, with 13 bases left in between. Germline CDR1 reads WSHSY; CDR2 reads SAAADI. This CDR3 has 14 amino acids. The CDR3, as DNA: TGCGCCAGCAGTACCGACCGAAGGCCCGGGGAGCTGTTTTTT. It is translated as CASSTDRRPGELFF.

The chain employs TRBV7-2 and TRBJ2-5; no clear D gene. V lost 0 bases and J lost 2, with 4 bases in between. The CDR3 runs to 13 residues. Germline-derived CDR1 and CDR2 are SGHTA and FQGNSA. The CDR3 region is CASSLASQETQYF. CDR3 coding DNA: TGTGCCAGCAGCTTAGCCTCTCAAGAGACCCAGTACTTC.

The chain couples TRBV7-9 to TRBJ2-1; 10 positions agree with TRBD2. The CDR3 extends over 15 amino acids. The germline CDR1 and CDR2 sequences are SEHNR and FQNEAQ (reference sequence). J gave up 2 bases and V 4 bases, and 2 bases lay outside the gene matches. For the CDR3, the DNA is TGTGCCAGCAGCTCGGGACTAGCGCCCTACAATGAGCAGTTCTTC. Amino acids: CASSSGLAPYNEQFF.